One and the same sample provided the 9 T cell receptor beta chains below, sequenced in a study of shared clonotypes between healthy human individuals. Sequencing used immunoSEQ multiplex PCR; TCRdb keeps in-frame clones, though not all of them. This table holds over a million clones, roughly 96% found once. The sample consisted of naive CD4+ T cells sorted from blood. This sample's subset: CD45RA+ positively selected. The origin of the receptors is a man in his thirties or forties in good health.

The CDR3 DNA reads TGTGCCAGCAGCAATCGGGGACTAGCAGGTGAGCAGTTCTTC. This codes for CASSNRGLAGEQFF. This rearrangement joins TRBV21-1 to TRBJ2-1; the listed D gene, TRBD2, was not tested against the DNA. TRBV21-1 is listed as a pseudogene. The length of the CDR3 is 14 residues.

The genes are TRBV11-2 and TRBJ1-5; D remains ambiguous. Trimming stripped 0 bases from V and 2 bases from J, with 8 bases between. CDR1 is SGHAT and CDR2 is FQNNGV in the germline V gene. The CDR3 contains 15 residues. This CDR3 is CASSLEGIGNQPQHF. The CDR3 DNA reads as TGTGCCAGCAGCTTAGAGGGAATAGGCAATCAGCCCCAGCATTTT.

The chain recombines TRBV29-1 with TRBJ2-5; 8 bases match TRBD1. This CDR3 contains 14 residues. Germline CDR1 SQVTM, CDR2 ANQGSEA. V lost 3 bases to trimming and J lost 4 bases; unmatched junction nucleotides: 7. As DNA, the CDR3 is TGCAGCGTTGATAGGGACAGGAACGGAGAGACCCAGTACTTC. It encodes CSVDRDRNGETQYF.

The gene calls are TRBV7-3 and TRBJ2-5; no definite D call. Germline CDR1 reads SGHTA; CDR2 reads FQGTGA. The V and J ends lost 5 bases and 4 bases respectively, with 11 bases between them. This CDR3 spans 13 amino acids. As DNA, the CDR3 is TGTGCCAGCAGCCCCGCCGGTGGAGAGACCCAGTACTTC. This codes for CASSPAGGETQYF.

The chain employs TRBV9 and TRBJ1-1, with TRBD1 identical over 9 bases. The CDR3 is 14 amino acids. J lost 9 bases, V lost 5 bases, and 11 bases had no gene match. Germline values: CDR1 SGDLS, CDR2 YYNGEE. The CDR3 coding sequence is TGTGCCAGCAGAGAAGGAGCCGGGACAGGGAAAGCTTTCTTT. Translation gives CASREGAGTGKAFF. Supplemented by reference TRBV9 and TRBJ1-1, the full variable domain reads DSGVTQTPKHLITATGQRVTLRCSPRSGDLSVYWYQQSLDQGLQFLIQYYNGEERAKGNILERFSAQQFPDLHSELNLSSLELGDSALYFCASREGAGTGKAFFGQGTRLTVV.

This chain uses TRBV6-6 with TRBJ2-1; 10 bases agree with TRBD2. In germline, CDR1 is MNHNY, CDR2 SVGAGI (reference sequence). After removal of 9 bases from V and 2 bases from J, the junction contained 4 bases not matched to a gene. The CDR3 extends over 14 amino acids. DNA for the CDR3: TGTGCCAGTTGGACTAGCGGCACCTACAATGAGCAGTTCTTC. Translation: CASWTSGTYNEQFF.

The rearrangement uses TRBV20-1 and TRBJ1-2, with D possibly being TRBD1 (5 bases). V was cut by 5 bases and J by 6 bases, with 10 bases left in between. Germline values: CDR1 DFQATT, CDR2 SNEGSKA (reference sequence). The CDR3 covers 11 residues. This CDR3 reads CSAGGENGYTF. The CDR3 bases are TGCAGTGCTGGGGGAGAGAATGGCTACACCTTC.

This clone was detected only once. CDR3 DNA: TGTGCCAGCAGAGCCCCGAGGTCCCTCGAGCAGTACTTC. As protein: CASRAPRSLEQYF. The chain employs TRBV6-5 and TRBJ2-7; D is uncertain. V gave up 6 bases and J gave up 6 bases, with 15 bases separating them. The germline gives CDR1 MNHEY, CDR2 SVGAGI. The CDR3 consists of 13 residues.

The rearrangement joins TRBV7-9 to TRBJ2-1, with D unresolved. CDR3 length: 16 amino acids. CDR1 is SEHNR and CDR2 is FQNEAQ in the germline V gene (reference sequence). V shed 2 bases and J shed 0 bases, with 11 bases lying between them. The CDR3 spells CASSLFPSGSYNEQFF. In DNA, the CDR3 is TGTGCCAGCAGCTTATTCCCCTCAGGCTCCTACAATGAGCAGTTCTTC.